These 25 T cell receptor beta chains originate from one sample sequenced in a study of cytomegalovirus exposure and HLA in healthy donors. The study ran its PCR with 60 Vbeta and 13 Jbeta primers. Assay used: immunoSEQ multiplex PCR; TCRdb lists only in-frame clones, some missing. The table includes about 200,000 clones, approximately 83% detected once. Sequencing was done on a sample of PBMCs. The receptors come from a boy aged 2 to 10 in good health and CMV-seronegative.

This chain uses TRBV27 with TRBJ2-2, with 9 bases identical to TRBD1. CDR1 is MNHEY and CDR2 is SMNVEV in the germline V gene (reference sequence). V dropped 8 bases and J dropped 4; count of bases not matched to a gene: 17. The CDR3 is 18 residues long. The CDR3 sequence is CASSKQDRGPWGTGELFF. In DNA form, the CDR3 reads TGTGCCAGCTCCAAACAGGACAGGGGCCCTTGGGGCACCGGGGAGCTGTTTTTT.

The chain recombines TRBV6-1 with TRBJ2-7; 11 nucleotides agree with TRBD2. CDR3 size: 15 residues. Germline trimming cut 6 bases from V and 2 bases from J; bases unmatched to any gene: 6. Germline V lookup: CDR1 MNHNS, CDR2 SASEGT. The CDR3 is CASSTGTSGAYEQYF. The CDR3 bases are TGTGCCAGCAGCACCGGGACTAGCGGTGCCTACGAGCAGTACTTC.

The chain couples TRBV6-1 to TRBJ2-7, with 12 bases aligning to TRBD2. The CDR3 totals 15 residues. The junction had 6 bases not matched to a gene; V was cut back by 5 bases and J by 4 bases. CDR1 is MNHNS, CDR2 SASEGT, per germline. CDR3 sequence reads: CASSPQTSGGYEQYF. In DNA, the CDR3 is TGTGCCAGCAGTCCGCAGACTAGCGGGGGTTACGAGCAGTACTTC.

The V call is TRBV5-1, the J call TRBJ2-3; 15 positions match TRBD2. The germline V gene has CDR1 SGHRS and CDR2 YFSETQ. Germline trimming cut 0 bases from V and 7 bases from J; bases unmatched to any gene: 3. This CDR3 spans 16 amino acids. CDR3 coding DNA: TGCGCCAGCAGCTTGGGGGGACTAGCGGGGGGATATACGCAGTATTTT. It is translated as CASSLGGLAGGYTQYF. Full variable domain (missing parts from reference TRBV5-1 and TRBJ2-3): KAGVTQTPRYLIKTRGQQVTLSCSPISGHRSVSWYQQTPGQGLQFLFEYFSETQRNKGNFPGRFSGRQFSNSRSEMNVSTLELGDSALYLCASSLGGLAGGYTQYFGPGTRLTVL.

The chain employs TRBV18 and TRBJ2-5, with a tentative D call TRBD2 (6 bases). The germline CDR1 and CDR2 sequences are KGHSH and LQKENI. The germline V and J ends were trimmed by 5 bases and 7 bases, with 17 bases remaining between them. This CDR3 is 14 amino acids long. The CDR3 loop is CASSAPGVSVTQYF. The CDR3 DNA reads as TGTGCCAGCTCAGCCCCGGGGGTCAGTGTGACCCAGTACTTC.

The rearrangement joins TRBV7-2 to TRBJ1-5; no clear D. Trimming pared 3 bases from V and 0 bases from J, leaving 6 bases between. Per the germline V gene, CDR1 is SGHTA and CDR2 is FQGNSA. The CDR3 extends over 14 amino acids. CDR3 sequence reads: CASSFTDSNQPQHF. CDR3 DNA: TGTGCCAGCAGCTTCACAGATAGCAATCAGCCCCAGCATTTT. The complete variable domain, with remaining parts taken from reference TRBV7-2 and TRBJ1-5, reads GAGVSQSPSNKVTEKGKDVELRCDPISGHTALYWYRQSLGQGLEFLIYFQGNSAPDKSGLPSDRFSAERTGGSVSTLTIQRTQQEDSAVYLCASSFTDSNQPQHFGDGTRLSIL.

V is TRBV21-1 and J is TRBJ2-3; the DNA was not used to check the table's D call, TRBD2. TRBV21-1 is described as a pseudogene. This CDR3 has 15 residues. CDR3 loop: CASSKELSGTDTQYF. CDR3 nucleotide sequence: TGTGCCAGCAGCAAGGAACTATCAGGCACAGATACGCAGTATTTT.

The genes are TRBV19 and TRBJ2-5; D may be TRBD2 (5 bases). The germline V and J ends were trimmed by 5 bases and 2 bases, with 15 bases remaining between them. From germline, CDR1 is LNHDA and CDR2 SQIVND (reference sequence). The CDR3 extends over 15 amino acids. CDR3 in DNA: TGTGCCAGTAGTCCCGTCTCACGGGGTCAAGAGACCCAGTACTTC. This gives the protein CASSPVSRGQETQYF.

The chain carries TRBV4-2 and TRBJ1-1; TRBD1 is a possible D gene (5 bases). The CDR3 covers 16 residues. The germline gives CDR1 LGHNA, CDR2 YNFKEQ. Deletions cut 0 bases from V and 4 bases from J, with 15 bases between. CDR3 loop: CASSQDPTATGTEAFF. CDR3 nucleotides: TGTGCCAGCAGCCAAGATCCGACAGCCACCGGCACTGAAGCTTTCTTT.

The chain uses TRBV11-2 and TRBJ2-3; D is unresolved. Germline V gene lookup returns CDR1 SGHAT and CDR2 FQNNGV. CDR3 size: 13 residues. V was trimmed by 5 bases and J by 1 base, leaving 7 bases between them. The CDR3 DNA reads TGTGCCAGCAGCGAGACTCGCACAGATACGCAGTATTTT. Translation: CASSETRTDTQYF.

The gene calls are TRBV30 and TRBJ2-1; D unclear. Per germline, CDR1 GTSNPN and CDR2 SVGIG (reference sequence). Trimming shortened V by 2 bases and J by 7 bases, and 15 bases separated the two germline ends. The CDR3 contains 14 residues. Here the CDR3 DNA reads TGTGCCTGGAGTAGAACGGGTGTTGTGAATGAGCAGTTCTTC. Amino acids: CAWSRTGVVNEQFF.

The chain links TRBV18 to TRBJ1-3, with TRBD1 matching over 8 bases. Germline values: CDR1 KGHSH, CDR2 LQKENI. V lost 1 base to trimming and J lost 0 bases; unmatched junction nucleotides: 8. The CDR3 covers 18 residues. The CDR3 reads CASSPLAGQDISGNTIYF. CDR3 DNA: TGTGCCAGCTCACCACTGGCGGGACAGGACATCTCTGGAAACACCATATATTTT.

The chain is built from TRBV28 and TRBJ2-1; 14 bases agree with TRBD2. With V trimmed by 4 bases and J by 9 bases, 2 bases remained unmatched. The length of the CDR3 is 14 residues. CDR1 and CDR2 (germline): MDHEN, SYDVKM. The CDR3 spells CASSSGTSGGEQFF. In nucleotides, the CDR3 is TGTGCCAGCAGTTCCGGGACTAGCGGGGGTGAGCAGTTCTTC.

The chain carries TRBV18 and TRBJ2-1; 8 nucleotides align to TRBD2. Germline CDR1 reads KGHSH; CDR2 reads LQKENI. Losses at the gene ends were 3 bases for V and 9 bases for J; bases not matched to a gene: 4. The CDR3 is made up of 13 amino acids. Here the CDR3 reads CASSPREGGEQFF. CDR3 coding DNA: TGTGCCAGCTCACCCCGGGAGGGAGGTGAGCAGTTCTTC.

This clone was counted once. The chain recombines TRBV5-4 with TRBJ1-4; tentatively, D is TRBD1 (5 bases). The V end was cut by 10 bases, the J end by 5 bases, with 12 bases between. The CDR3 runs 12 residues. Germline CDR1 SGHNT, CDR2 YYREEE (reference sequence). DNA of the CDR3: TGTGCCGGGGCGGCCGACAATGAAAAACTGTTTTTT. Translated: CAGAADNEKLFF.

V gene TRBV28 combines with J gene TRBJ1-2; maybe TRBD1 (5 bases). V was clipped by 3 bases and J by 3 bases, with 14 bases between them. The germline V gene encodes CDR1 MDHEN and CDR2 SYDVKM. The CDR3 is 15 residues long. The CDR3 coding sequence is TGTGCCAGCAGTTTCCCCGGGGACTCCTACTATGGCTACACCTTC. It encodes CASSFPGDSYYGYTF.

V gene TRBV6-1 combines with J gene TRBJ1-2; TRBD1 aligns across 7 bases. The V gene's germline CDR1 is MNHNS and CDR2 SASEGT. Trimming at V came to 8 bases and at J to 2 bases, leaving 2 bases not matched to a gene. CDR3 length: 12 residues. This CDR3 is CASQGQNYGYTF. The DNA for the CDR3 is TGTGCCAGCCAGGGACAGAACTATGGCTACACCTTC.

The chain couples TRBV11-2 to TRBJ2-3, with D perhaps TRBD1 (7 bases). The CDR3 consists of 17 residues. The ends were cut back, 0 bases at V and 3 bases at J, with 16 bases in the middle. In germline, CDR1 is SGHAT, CDR2 FQNNGV. In nucleotides, the CDR3 is TGTGCCAGCAGCTTAGATCTAGGGGGCGGGAAGACAGATACGCAGTATTTT. As protein: CASSLDLGGGKTDTQYF.

The V gene is TRBV5-6, the J gene TRBJ2-7, with 7 positions matching TRBD1. This CDR3 spans 13 amino acids. The germline gives CDR1 SGHDT, CDR2 YYEEEE. Trimming cost V 4 bases and J 3 bases; bases outside gene matches: 4. CDR3 sequence (DNA): TGTGCCAGCAGCGTAGGGACAGACTACGAGCAGTACTTC. The encoded protein is CASSVGTDYEQYF.

V is TRBV2 and J is TRBJ1-2, with 7 bases fitting TRBD1. Germline CDR1 reads SNHLY; CDR2 reads FYNNEI. The CDR3 runs to 13 residues. Trimming at V came to 7 bases and at J to 8 bases, leaving 10 bases not matched to a gene. Here the CDR3 reads CASITQTGQGYTF. The CDR3 DNA follows: TGTGCCAGCATTACCCAGACAGGGCAAGGCTACACCTTC.

This clone has just one count. V usage is TRBV11-2 and J usage is TRBJ1-2; a weak D match, TRBD1 (5 bases). Germline V CDR1 and CDR2: SGHAT, FQNNGV. V was trimmed by 3 bases and J by 8 bases, leaving 10 bases between them. CDR3 length equals 12 residues. The CDR3 bases are TGTGCCAGCAGCTTGGGAGGGGACGGCTACACCTTC. It yields the protein CASSLGGDGYTF.

V gene TRBV29-1 combines with J gene TRBJ1-1, with unresolved D. The CDR3 is made up of 11 amino acids. Looked up from germline, CDR1 is SQVTM and CDR2 is ANQGSEA. With 6 bases removed from V and 4 bases from J, the gap between germline ends came to 9 bases. The CDR3 DNA follows: TGCAGCGTCCCCTTGTCCACTGAAGCTTTCTTT. Its protein product is CSVPLSTEAFF.

The V call is TRBV5-8, the J call TRBJ1-2; no definite D call. Germline lookup yields CDR1 SGHTS and CDR2 YDEGEE. This CDR3 comprises 15 residues. Trimming took off 1 base at V and 1 base at J, with 11 bases between the two ends. CDR3 residues: CASSLPPWSNYGYTF. CDR3 nucleotide sequence: TGTGCCAGCAGCTTGCCCCCATGGAGTAACTATGGCTACACCTTC. The full variable domain, completed using reference TRBV5-8 and TRBJ1-2, is EAGVTQSPTHLIKTRGQQATLRCSPISGHTSVYWYQQALGLGLQFLLWYDEGEERNRGNFPPRFSGRQFPNYSSELNVNALELEDSALYLCASSLPPWSNYGYTFGSGTRLTVV.

This clone was picked up a small number of times. Other DNA sequences of this sample code for an identical CDR3. This chain joins TRBV6-6 and TRBJ2-7; a possible D gene is TRBD1 (6 bases). The CDR3 is made up of 11 amino acids. CDR1 MNHNY and CDR2 SVGAGI come from the germline V gene (reference sequence). Trimming removed 6 bases from V and 3 bases from J, with 6 bases in between. The CDR3 here is CASRQGYEQYF. The CDR3 bases are TGTGCCAGCAGACAGGGCTACGAGCAGTACTTC.

By share, this clone counts as medium-sized. V gene TRBV4-1 combines with J gene TRBJ1-3; D is undetermined. The V end lost 2 bases, the J end lost 1 base, and 9 bases lay between the germline ends. The CDR3 runs 15 residues. CDR1 is MGHRA, CDR2 YSYEKL, per germline. CDR3 amino acids: CASSQRLISGNTIYF. The CDR3 coding sequence is TGCGCCAGCAGCCAAAGACTGATTTCTGGAAACACCATATATTTT.